These 5 T cell receptor beta chains were all obtained from the same sample, sequenced in a study of blood T cells in healthy people across ages. Combining a sample-barcoded 5' primer with a J-beta primer mix, a second PCR ran for about 7 to 12 cycles. TCRdb redid the calling of the 5' RACE reads with MiXCR, one entry per CDR3 protein. The sample lists about 1.6 million distinct CDR3 sequences, around 35% seen once, with about 10% in the top ten. Sequenced material: blood. The receptors shown here come from a woman in her thirties in good health.

This clonotype was counted only a few times. The chain links TRBV28 to TRBJ1-1; no reliable D call. The V gene's germline CDR1 is MDHEN and CDR2 SYDVKM. Trimming removed 3 bases at V and 3 bases at J, with 2 bases between. The CDR3 runs to 11 residues. CDR3 residues: CASSFYTEAFF. CDR3 DNA sequence: TGTGCCAGCAGTTTCTACACTGAAGCTTTCTTT.

The chain joins TRBV4-1 to TRBJ2-6; D ambiguous. The V and J ends lost 7 bases and 0 bases respectively, with 7 bases between them. The CDR3 totals 14 residues. Germline V CDR1 and CDR2: MGHRA, YSYEKL. The CDR3 spells CASTPNSGANVLTF. The CDR3 DNA reads TGCGCCAGCACCCCTAACTCTGGGGCCAACGTCCTGACTTTC.

This clonotype has only a few counts. The chain is built from TRBV20-1 and TRBJ2-7; 9 bases are a match to TRBD2. Looked up from germline, CDR1 is DFQATT and CDR2 is SNEGSKA (reference sequence). This CDR3 is built from 14 residues. Trimming took 0 bases from V and 7 from J; bases not matched to a gene: 7. CDR3: CSARDGGGAEEQYF. CDR3 sequence (DNA): TGCAGTGCTAGAGATGGCGGGGGGGCGGAAGAGCAGTACTTC.

This clonotype appeared a few times. This chain joins TRBV27 and TRBJ2-5; 8 bases map to TRBD1. The DNA matches TRBJ2-7 better at its end, which makes the J call doubtful. The CDR3 extends over 14 amino acids. Germline V gives CDR1 MNHEY, CDR2 SMNVEV (reference sequence). The CDR3, as DNA: TGTGCCAGCGGGTCCCCGGGACAGGATGACGAGCAGTACTTC. As protein: CASGSPGQDDEQYF.

This clonotype was counted only a few times. CDR3 bases: TGCAGTGCTACGAGCCGTGGGGGCAAGGATCAGCCCCAGCATTTT. Residues: CSATSRGGKDQPQHF. The V and J genes are TRBV20-1 and TRBJ1-5, with D perhaps matching TRBD1 (6 bases). CDR3 length equals 15 residues. With 4 bases removed from V and 5 bases from J, the gap between germline ends came to 18 bases. CDR1 and CDR2 (germline): DFQATT, SNEGSKA (reference sequence).